Listed below are T cell receptor beta chains from one sample, sequenced in a study of CD8 T cells in ankylosing spondylitis. TCRdb processed the 5' RACE reads anew with MiXCR; each CDR3 protein has one entry. The table lists around 23,000 distinct CDR3 sequences, approximately 16% of them singletons. The material sequenced was blood. The receptors here all came from a male donor with ankylosing spondylitis or in good health (not recorded which). Each CDR3 is given with its conserved first and last residue. D genes are given only for firm matches. Clone size appears in some rows only: once, few, many, or a class for an expanded clone.

>TRBJ2-1|NA|few|TRBV9
TGTGCCAGCAGCTTCAGTAGTGACAGTACCTATGAGCAGTTCTTC
CASSFSSDSTYEQFF
>TRBJ2-3|NA|few|TRBV5-1
TGCGCCAGCAGCTCGTCTAGCAAGGAGGTCTCAGATACGCAGTATTTT
CASSSSSKEVSDTQYF
>TRBJ2-3|TRBD2|NA|TRBV5-1
TGCGCCAGCAGCCCGCGGCGGGGGGTGACAGATACGCAGTATTTT
CASSPRRGVTDTQYF
>TRBJ2-1|NA|many|TRBV29-1
TGCAGCGTTGCTACAAAAACAAGTCCTGAGCAGTTCTTC
CSVATKTSPEQFF
>TRBJ2-2|NA|NA|TRBV28
TGTTCCAGCAGTTTATTTCGGCTAGCGAACACCGGGGAGCTGTTTTTT
CSSSLFRLANTGELFF
>TRBJ2-1|TRBD2|few|TRBV2
TGTGCCAGCAGTATCCGTAGCGGGGGGGCTTACGATGAGCAGTTCTTC
CASSIRSGGAYDEQFF
>TRBJ1-1|NA|NA|TRBV25-1
TGTGCCAGCAGTGCCACGGGGGGTTTTGACACTGAAGCTTTCTTT
CASSATGGFDTEAFF
>TRBJ2-1|TRBD2|NA|TRBV7-2
TGTGCCAGCAGCTTAATAAATACGGGGGGGCAGTTCTTC
CASSLINTGGQFF
>TRBJ2-1|NA|many|TRBV20-1
TGCAGTGCTAGAATTGCCTACAATGAGCAGTTCTTC
CSARIAYNEQFF
>TRBJ1-5|NA|many|TRBV7-3
TGTGCCAGCAGCTTTGCTGGGGGGGGTTTGCCCCATAGCAATCAGCCCCAGCATTTT
CASSFAGGGLPHSNQPQHF
>TRBJ2-3|TRBD2|few|TRBV5-1
TGCGCCAGCACCAAGCGTACGGGAATAGCGGGAGGAAACACAGATACGCAGTATTTT
CASTKRTGIAGGNTDTQYF
>TRBJ1-5|NA|NA|TRBV6-2/TRBV6-3
TGTGCCAGCAGGAAACAGGGAAATCAGCCCCAGCATTTT
CASRKQGNQPQHF
>TRBJ2-3|NA|few|TRBV7-2
TGTGCCAGCAGATACACAGATACGCAGTATTTT
CASRYTDTQYF
>TRBJ2-1|NA|once|TRBV5-4
TGTGCCAGCAGCTTTTGGGCTGAAGGTGAGCAGTTCTTC
CASSFWAEGEQFF
>TRBJ2-3|TRBD1|many|TRBV4-1
TGCGCCAGCAGCCACAGGACAGGGCCAGATACGCAGTATTTT
CASSHRTGPDTQYF
>TRBJ2-2|NA|few|TRBV19
TGTGCCAGTAGTGACCCAAAAGCTCCGAACACCGGGGAGCTGTTTTTT
CASSDPKAPNTGELFF
>TRBJ2-5|NA|many|TRBV5-1
TGCGCCAGCAGCTGGATTCCCCGGGACACCAGTCTCCAAGAGACCCAGTACTTC
CASSWIPRDTSLQETQYF
>TRBJ2-5|NA|NA|TRBV12-3/TRBV12-4
TGTGCCAGCAGGGTACTCGACGGAAAGCAAGAGACCCAGTACTTC
CASRVLDGKQETQYF
>TRBJ2-3|TRBD2|NA|TRBV7-3
TGTGCCAGCAGCTTACTAGCGGGAGATACGCAGTATTTT
CASSLLAGDTQYF
>TRBJ2-2|TRBD1|many|TRBV6-2/TRBV6-3
TGTGCCAGCACCGGGCTTAGGACAGGGAACGTCGGGGAGCTGTTTTTT
CASTGLRTGNVGELFF
>TRBJ2-5|TRBD1|many|TRBV5-1
TGCGCCAGCAGCTTAGGACAGGGTCCTCTGGAGACCCAGTACTTC
CASSLGQGPLETQYF
>TRBJ2-2|NA|many|TRBV9
TGTGCCAGCAGCGTGTGGGGAAGTGATGGGGAGCTGTTTTTT
CASSVWGSDGELFF
>TRBJ2-3|TRBD2|few|TRBV4-3
TGCGCCAGCAGCCTCGGACTAGCGGGAGGTTCGGATACGCAGTATTTT
CASSLGLAGGSDTQYF